The clone carrying this T cell receptor beta chain was found once. Its specificity is unknown. These data belong to a study of T cell responses to AZD1222 COVID-19 vaccine. Study-wide points: Only a handful of AZD1222 recipients, roughly 6 in all, had baseline seropositivity. The sample set comprised mostly white British donors with more females, and clonal diversity was possibly underestimated.

Germline CDR1 SGHTA, CDR2 FQGTGA. Deletions cut 5 bases from V and 9 bases from J, with 17 bases between. This CDR3 comprises 15 residues. Second-dose intervals of approximately 4 or approximately 12 weeks were pooled. Clones were sequenced by immunoSEQ multiplex PCR, and TCRdb holds only the in-frame ones, with some missing. The sample yields some 120,000 clones, approximately 85% seen once. This receptor was identified in an adult who received the AZD1222 COVID-19 vaccine. The sample consisted of peripheral blood, taken 28 days after the second AZD1222 dose. The chain carries TRBV7-3 and TRBJ1-6, with D possibly matching TRBD1 (5 bases). The CDR3 region is CASSPGAGGGSPLHF. CDR3 in DNA: TGTGCCAGCAGCCCTGGGGCGGGAGGAGGTTCACCCCTCCACTTT.